These 32 T cell receptor beta chains originate from one sample sequenced in a study of T-cell reconstitution after alpha-beta-depleted transplantation in children. Construction of the TCRbeta library involved unique molecular identifiers. TCRdb redid the calling of the PCR reads with MiXCR, one entry per CDR3 protein. Among some 490,000 distinct CDR3 sequences listed, approximately 13% were seen once. The sequenced sample was PBMCs from the stem cell graft donor, obtained from the stem cell graft. These receptors were collected from a human donor who donated a stem cell graft to a child with combined immunodeficiency.

This clonotype was counted many times. CDR3 region: CASSTNTDTQYF. The DNA of the CDR3 is TGCGCCAGCAGCACAAACACAGATACGCAGTATTTT. The J gene is TRBJ2-3, the V gene TRBV5-1; D not certain. V was trimmed by 4 bases and J by 2 bases, leaving 5 bases between them. The CDR3 is 12 residues long. Germline CDR1 reads SGHRS; CDR2 reads YFSETQ.

This clonotype was recorded many times. The chain has TRBV5-1 and TRBJ2-7, with 7 bases matching TRBD2. Germline assignment: CDR1 SGHRS and CDR2 YFSETQ. J lost 5 bases, V lost 0 bases, and 11 bases had no gene match. CDR3 size: 16 residues. CDR3 amino acids: CASSLGSSGRFDEQYF. The CDR3 DNA follows: TGCGCCAGCAGCTTGGGTTCCTCCGGGAGGTTCGACGAGCAGTACTTC.

This clonotype was seen at least ten times. This rearrangement joins TRBV7-2 to TRBJ1-1; TRBD1 might be the D (6 bases). The CDR3 covers 13 residues. Germline assignment: CDR1 SGHTA and CDR2 FQGNSA. Trimming left V 6 bases short and J 8 bases short, with 16 bases between. CDR3 sequence reads: CASSLRLGGEAFF. The CDR3 nucleotides are TGTGCCAGCAGTCTTCGCTTAGGGGGAGAAGCTTTCTTT.

This clonotype was observed a handful of times. The chain recombines TRBV5-1 with TRBJ1-1, with TRBD1 as a possible D gene (6 bases). V was shortened by 5 bases and J by 5 bases, with 13 bases between the two germline ends. CDR1 and CDR2 (germline): SGHRS, YFSETQ. This CDR3 has 13 residues. Written as DNA, the CDR3 is TGCGCCAGCAGTCAGGGGCTCGATACTGAAGCTTTCTTT. Its translation: CASSQGLDTEAFF. The whole variable domain, remainder taken from reference TRBV5-1 and TRBJ1-1, is KAGVTQTPRYLIKTRGQQVTLSCSPISGHRSVSWYQQTPGQGLQFLFEYFSETQRNKGNFPGRFSGRQFSNSRSEMNVSTLELGDSALYLCASSQGLDTEAFFGQGTRLTVV.

This clonotype came up a few times. The V call is TRBV12-3 or TRBV12-4, the J call TRBJ2-2, with 7 bases that match TRBD2. J lost 7 bases, V lost 10 bases, and 3 bases had no gene match. The CDR3 totals 11 residues. The CDR3 loop reads CAMGGGGELFF. CDR3 sequence (DNA): TGTGCCATGGGGGGGGGCGGGGAGCTGTTTTTT.

The chain recombines TRBV6-2 or TRBV6-3 with TRBJ2-3; either TRBD1 or TRBD2 may fit D (5 bases each). The CDR3 is 15 residues long. Germline CDR1 and CDR2: MNHEY and SVGEGT. V gave up 4 bases and J gave up 2 bases, with 13 bases separating them. The DNA for the CDR3 is TGTGCCAGCAGTTGGGGGACCTCGTTCACAGATACGCAGTATTTT. Its translation is CASSWGTSFTDTQYF.

Many counts were recorded for this clonotype. The rearrangement uses TRBV7-2 and TRBJ2-1; D is perhaps TRBD2 (6 bases). Germline V gene sequence: CDR1 SGHTA, CDR2 FQGNSA. The CDR3 length is 17 residues. Trimming cost V 5 bases and J 0 bases, with 17 bases left between them. CDR3: CASSPFGTASSYNEQFF. CDR3 DNA: TGTGCCAGCAGCCCCTTCGGGACTGCCAGCTCCTACAATGAGCAGTTCTTC.

As to this clonotype: Given a much more abundant clone one base away, this may be a read error. The chain has TRBV9 and TRBJ1-2; D remains unclear. CDR1 is SGDLS and CDR2 is YYNGEE in the germline V gene. The CDR3 spans 14 residues. The CDR3 nucleotides are TGTGCCAGCGGCGTAGAAGGCGGGTTCTATGGCTACACCTTC. This encodes CASGVEGGFYGYTF.

This clonotype was counted between two and nine times. V gene TRBV20-1 combines with J gene TRBJ2-5, with TRBD2 matching over 14 bases. In germline, CDR1 is DFQATT, CDR2 SNEGSKA (reference sequence). The CDR3 sequence is 15 residues long. V lost 3 bases and J lost 5; bases outside the gene matches: 5. This chain's CDR3 is CSARTSGGARETQYF. The CDR3 DNA reads TGCAGTGCTAGGACTAGCGGGGGGGCTAGGGAGACCCAGTACTTC.

This clonotype has a handful of counts. The V gene is TRBV11-2, the J gene TRBJ2-4, with TRBD2 matching 9 bases. Germline CDR1 and CDR2: SGHAT and FQNNGV. This CDR3 has 17 residues. V shed 5 bases and J 9 bases; nucleotides not matched to a gene: 17. CDR3 nucleotides: TGTGCCAGCAGCATTATTAGTAGCGGGAGTGTGCCGTCCATTCAGTACTTC. This gives the protein CASSIISSGSVPSIQYF.

This clonotype was recorded a few times. The chain carries TRBV12-3 or TRBV12-4 and TRBJ2-5; D uncertain. The V gene lost 1 base and the J gene lost 2 bases, with 11 bases spanning the gap. The CDR3 is 15 amino acids. CDR3 in amino acids: CASSLGLRDQETQYF. The CDR3 nucleotides are TGTGCCAGCAGTTTAGGGTTGAGAGATCAAGAGACCCAGTACTTC.

This clonotype was counted only a few times. The rearrangement joins TRBV20-1 to TRBJ1-2; a possible D gene is TRBD1 (5 bases). This CDR3 spans 14 amino acids. Germline CDR1 reads DFQATT; CDR2 reads SNEGSKA (reference sequence). Trimming took 0 bases from V and 6 from J, leaving 14 bases between them. The CDR3 loop is CSAREQGYKDGYTF. For the CDR3, the DNA is TGCAGTGCTAGAGAGCAGGGCTATAAGGATGGCTACACCTTC.

The V call is TRBV10-3, the J call TRBJ1-6, with D possibly matching TRBD1 (6 bases). Trimming stripped 0 bases from V and 7 bases from J, with 13 bases between. The germline gives CDR1 ENHRY, CDR2 SYGVKD. The CDR3 is 16 residues long. In DNA form, the CDR3 reads TGTGCCATCAGTGAGTCGCGGGGGGCGCAGAATTCACCCCTCCACTTT. Translation: CAISESRGAQNSPLHF.

This rearrangement joins TRBV7-9 to TRBJ2-1, with 10 positions matching TRBD1. Germline trimming cut 3 bases from V and 10 bases from J; bases unmatched to any gene: 6. Germline V CDR1 and CDR2: SEHNR, FQNEAQ (reference sequence). The CDR3 length is 14 residues. The CDR3 sequence: CASSFGTGATEQFF. CDR3 in DNA: TGTGCCAGCAGCTTCGGGACAGGGGCGACCGAGCAGTTCTTC.

Only a few counts were recorded for this clonotype. The chain employs TRBV6-1 and TRBJ1-5; 9 bases fit TRBD1. From germline, CDR1 is MNHNS and CDR2 SASEGT. The CDR3 has 14 amino acids. Trimming at V came to 6 bases and at J to 7 bases, leaving 7 bases not matched to a gene. The CDR3 loop is CASSPTGGWQPQHF. The CDR3 DNA sequence: TGTGCCAGCAGCCCCACAGGGGGCTGGCAGCCCCAGCATTTT.

V is TRBV5-1 and J is TRBJ2-3; D is possibly TRBD1 (5 bases). Germline V gives CDR1 SGHRS, CDR2 YFSETQ. CDR3 length: 15 residues. Trimming took 1 base from V and 7 from J, leaving 16 bases between them. CDR3 sequence (DNA): TGCGCCAGCAGCTTGACGCAGGGAAGCATCCATACGCAGTATTTT. Translating gives CASSLTQGSIHTQYF.

To note about this clonotype: One junction end does not reproduce the germline sequence, and a read error may be involved. J is TRBJ2-7 and V is TRBV20-1, with D tentatively TRBD2 (7 bases). The CDR3 consists of 13 residues. Germline V gene data show CDR1 as DFQATT and CDR2 as SNEGSKA (reference sequence). The chain's CDR3 is CSAGWGGSCEQYF. The CDR3 nucleotides are TGCAGTGCCGGCTGGGGGGGCTCCTGCGAGCAGTACTTC.

This clonotype was detected a few times. This sequence joins TRBV19 and TRBJ1-1; D perhaps matches TRBD1 (5 bases). Germline CDR1 LNHDA, CDR2 SQIVND (reference sequence). Trimming pared 10 bases from V and 3 bases from J, leaving 15 bases between. The length of the CDR3 is 13 residues. The DNA for the CDR3 is TGTGCCACCCACGGGACGGGGGACACTGAAGCTTTCTTT. Translation gives CATHGTGDTEAFF.

This clonotype was found many times. The gene calls are TRBV12-3 or TRBV12-4 and TRBJ2-1; 9 bases fit TRBD1. This CDR3 region has 16 residues. After removal of 5 bases from V and 0 bases from J, the junction contained 5 bases not matched to a gene. CDR3 protein: CASSPGTGYSYNEQFF. CDR3 in DNA: TGTGCCAGCAGTCCCGGGACAGGGTACTCCTACAATGAGCAGTTCTTC.

This clonotype was picked up a small number of times. The chain couples TRBV6-5 to TRBJ1-2; tentative D call: TRBD1 (5 bases). CDR3 length equals 16 residues. The germline V gene encodes CDR1 MNHEY and CDR2 SVGAGI. V was trimmed by 0 bases and J by 5 bases, leaving 16 bases between them. CDR3 amino acids: CASSYSETEGSYGYTF. The CDR3 coding sequence is TGTGCCAGCAGTTACTCCGAGACAGAAGGGTCGTATGGCTACACCTTC.

The rearrangement uses TRBV9 and TRBJ1-2; maybe TRBD1 (5 bases). The CDR3 runs to 12 residues. The V end was cut by 7 bases, the J end by 7 bases, with 14 bases between. CDR1 is SGDLS, CDR2 YYNGEE, per germline. The CDR3 nucleotides are TGTGCCAGCGCGACGGGGACTTCTGGCTACACCTTC. Protein: CASATGTSGYTF.

A word on this clonotype: This may be a read error: a much more frequent sequence differs by one nucleotide. Without the conserved terminal phenylalanine or tryptophan, this CDR3 likely stems from a read error. The rearrangement uses TRBV6-2 or TRBV6-3 and TRBJ2-1; 7 bases are shared with TRBD2. Per germline, CDR1 MNHEY and CDR2 SVGEGT. Germline trimming cut 10 bases from V and 3 bases from J; bases unmatched to any gene: 12. This CDR3 is built from 15 residues. The CDR3 is CATGGGLRYYNEQFY. CDR3 nucleotide sequence: TGTGCCACCGGGGGAGGGCTTCGGTACTACAATGAGCAGTTCTAC.

Regarding this clonotype: A read error may be the cause here, since a much bigger clone is one base away. The chain joins TRBV6-5 to TRBJ2-1; D is uncertain. The CDR3 runs 16 residues. Germline V gives CDR1 MNHEY, CDR2 SVGAGI. In nucleotides, the CDR3 is TGTGCCAGCAGTTACTCAGGGCACGTGAGTTACAATGAGCAGTCCTTC. Translation: CASSYSGHVSYNEQSF.

The chain carries TRBV9 and TRBJ1-5, with a tentative D call TRBD1 (6 bases). CDR3 size: 14 residues. Germline V gene data show CDR1 as SGDLS and CDR2 as YYNGEE. V was cut by 3 bases and J by 9 bases, with 16 bases left in between. CDR3 in DNA: TGTGCCAGCAGCGCCCTCGACAGGTCAACGCCCCAGCATTTT. Its protein product is CASSALDRSTPQHF.

There are a few counts of this clonotype. V usage is TRBV5-4 and J usage is TRBJ2-3; D not certain. Germline V gene data show CDR1 as SGHNT and CDR2 as YYREEE (reference sequence). Trimming shortened V by 3 bases and J by 4 bases, and 15 bases separated the two germline ends. This CDR3 region has 15 residues. CDR3 nucleotide sequence: TGTGCCAGCAGCTCCTCCGGACCCACGGCAGATACGCAGTATTTT. It translates to CASSSSGPTADTQYF. The variable domain in full, completed from reference TRBV5-4 and TRBJ2-3, reads ETGVTQSPTHLIKTRGQQVTLRCSSQSGHNTVSWYQQALGQGPQFIFQYYREEENGRGNFPPRFSGLQFPNYSSELNVNALELDDSALYLCASSSSGPTADTQYFGPGTRLTVL.

This clonotype was seen ten or more times. The rearrangement links TRBV5-6 to TRBJ1-2; D gene uncertain. Deletions cut 3 bases from V and 7 bases from J, with 7 bases between. The CDR3 loop spans 11 amino acids. CDR1 is SGHDT and CDR2 is YYEEEE in the germline V gene. The CDR3 sequence is CASSSWAGYTF. CDR3 nucleotide sequence: TGTGCCAGCAGCTCTTGGGCTGGCTACACCTTC.

This clonotype has more than one count but fewer than ten. The genes are TRBV29-1 and TRBJ2-7; no firm D call. Germline CDR1 is SQVTM and CDR2 is ANQGSEA. The length of the CDR3 is 11 residues. V gave up 5 bases and J gave up 2 bases, with 7 bases separating them. The CDR3 DNA reads as TGCAGCGTTCCCGGCCCCTACGAGCAGTACTTC. Translating it yields CSVPGPYEQYF.

The chain carries TRBV10-3 and TRBJ1-1; TRBD1 matches at 7 bases. CDR1 ENHRY and CDR2 SYGVKD come from the germline V gene. The length of the CDR3 is 12 residues. Trimming removed 7 bases from V and 7 bases from J; junction bases left unmatched: 6. DNA for the CDR3: TGTGCCATCAAGGGGACAGATAATGAAGCTTTCTTT. Its translation is CAIKGTDNEAFF.

This clonotype was seen many times. This chain connects TRBV12-3 or TRBV12-4 to TRBJ1-1; D is unresolved. V lost 7 bases to trimming and J lost 1 base, with 19 bases between them. CDR3 length: 16 residues. The CDR3 reads CASNYDGRAANTEAFF. The CDR3 DNA reads TGTGCCAGCAACTATGACGGACGGGCCGCGAACACTGAAGCTTTCTTT.

The chain links TRBV4-3 to TRBJ2-2; tentatively, D is TRBD2 (5 bases). Per the germline V gene, CDR1 is LGHNA and CDR2 is YSLEER. The ends were cut back, 0 bases at V and 7 bases at J, with 12 bases in the middle. CDR3 length: 15 amino acids. CDR3 in DNA: TGCGCCAGCAGCCAAGAGAGGAGGTTGGGCGGGGAGCTGTTTTTT. This gives the protein CASSQERRLGGELFF.

This clonotype was found a few times. V and J are TRBV5-1 and TRBJ2-7, with D perhaps TRBD2 (6 bases). V lost 2 bases to trimming and J lost 0 bases, with 9 bases between them. Per germline, CDR1 SGHRS and CDR2 YFSETQ. There are 14 residues in the CDR3. CDR3 sequence: CASSFGRNSYEQYF. CDR3 DNA: TGCGCCAGCAGCTTTGGGAGGAACTCCTACGAGCAGTACTTC.

This clonotype occurred a few times. This chain uses TRBV2 with TRBJ2-3; 8 nucleotides agree with TRBD2. The ends lost 6 bases at V and 4 bases at J; junction bases unmatched: 6. Germline assignment: CDR1 SNHLY and CDR2 FYNNEI. This CDR3 comprises 14 residues. CDR3 residues: CASRLAELADTQYF. Written as DNA, the CDR3 is TGTGCCAGCAGACTAGCGGAGCTCGCAGATACGCAGTATTTT.